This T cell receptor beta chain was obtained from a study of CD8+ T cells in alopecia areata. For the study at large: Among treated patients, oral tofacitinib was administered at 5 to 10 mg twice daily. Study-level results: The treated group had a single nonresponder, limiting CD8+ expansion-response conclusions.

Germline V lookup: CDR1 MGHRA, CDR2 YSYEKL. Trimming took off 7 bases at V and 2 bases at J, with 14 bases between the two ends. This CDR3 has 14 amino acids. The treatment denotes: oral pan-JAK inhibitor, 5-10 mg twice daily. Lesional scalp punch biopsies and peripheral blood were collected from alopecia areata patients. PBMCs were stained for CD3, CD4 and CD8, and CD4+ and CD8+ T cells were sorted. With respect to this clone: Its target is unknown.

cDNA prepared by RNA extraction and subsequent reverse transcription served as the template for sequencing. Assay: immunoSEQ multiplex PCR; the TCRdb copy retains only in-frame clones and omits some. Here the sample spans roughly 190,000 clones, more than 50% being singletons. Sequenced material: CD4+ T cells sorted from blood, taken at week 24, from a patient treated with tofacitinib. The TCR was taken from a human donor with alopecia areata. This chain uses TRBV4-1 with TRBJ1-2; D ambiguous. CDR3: CASNSVDGNYGYTF. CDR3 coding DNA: TGCGCCAGCAATTCTGTGGACGGAAACTATGGCTACACCTTC.